These 27 T cell receptor beta chains originate from one sample sequenced in a study of blood T cells in healthy people across ages. Through a sample-barcoded 5' primer and a J-beta primer mix, a second PCR was run for roughly 6 to 11 cycles. TCRdb ran MiXCR on the 5' RACE reads and lists one entry per CDR3 protein. The sample lists around 650,000 distinct CDR3 sequences, approximately 31% occurring once. Sequencing was done on a sample of blood. All receptors derive from a woman of 80 years or more in good health.

The V and J genes are TRBV10-2 and TRBJ1-1; D is undetermined. Germline lookup yields CDR1 WSHSY and CDR2 SAAADI. The CDR3 contains 14 residues. Trimming left V 4 bases short and J 0 bases short, with 9 bases between. DNA of the CDR3: TGCGCCAGCAGTGTTAGGCAGCTGAACACTGAAGCTTTCTTT. Translated, it gives CASSVRQLNTEAFF.

In its sample, this clonotype was seen many times. The J gene is TRBJ2-1, the V gene TRBV6-6; the match to TRBD1 covers 8 bases. This CDR3 is 17 amino acids long. The V gene end was trimmed by 7 bases and the J gene end by 1 base; junction bases not matched to a gene: 12. Germline V lookup: CDR1 MNHNY, CDR2 SVGAGI (reference sequence). The CDR3 DNA is TGTGCCAGCATTCCCGAAACAGGGGGGATTTCCTACAATGAGCAGTTCTTC. Protein product: CASIPETGGISYNEQFF.

There are many counts of this clonotype. CDR3 loop: CASSYYGGSYEQYF. The CDR3 nucleotides read TGTGCCAGCAGTTACTACGGCGGGTCCTACGAGCAGTACTTC. The J gene is TRBJ2-7, the V gene TRBV6-6, with a tentative D call TRBD2 (5 bases). Between the trimmed V and J ends, which lost 1 base and 1 base, there was a span of 8 bases. CDR1 MNHNY and CDR2 SVGAGI come from the germline V gene (reference sequence). The CDR3 covers 14 residues.

There are many counts of this clonotype. The CDR3: CAIRTSGPYNEQFF. In DNA form, the CDR3 reads TGTGCCATCAGAACTAGTGGCCCTTACAATGAGCAGTTCTTC. V usage is TRBV10-3 and J usage is TRBJ2-1; D might be TRBD2 (5 bases). The V gene's germline CDR1 is ENHRY and CDR2 SYGVKD. The CDR3 length is 14 residues. Between the trimmed V and J ends, which lost 6 bases and 4 bases, there was a span of 13 bases.

Ten or more counts support this clonotype. The rearrangement uses TRBV28 and TRBJ2-5, with D possibly matching TRBD2 (7 bases). The CDR3 loop spans 15 amino acids. Germline CDR1 MDHEN, CDR2 SYDVKM. Trimming left V 6 bases short and J 1 base short, with 15 bases between. CDR3 nucleotides: TGTGCCAGCAGCCCGGGGGCGGGGGTCCAAGAGACCCAGTACTTC. This gives the protein CASSPGAGVQETQYF.

The genes are TRBV9 and TRBJ1-1, with D uncertain. Looked up from germline, CDR1 is SGDLS and CDR2 is YYNGEE. V lost 0 bases and J lost 5, with 8 bases in between. CDR3 size: 13 residues. The CDR3 loop is CASSVAQETEAFF. In nucleotides, the CDR3 is TGTGCCAGCAGCGTAGCACAAGAGACTGAAGCTTTCTTT.

In its sample, this clonotype was seen many times. The chain employs TRBV7-2 and TRBJ2-5, with 7 bases lining up with TRBD1. The CDR3 has 15 amino acids. V shed 3 bases, J shed 1 base, and the junction held 5 bases outside the gene matches. Germline CDR1 is SGHTA and CDR2 is FQGNSA. CDR3 nucleotides: TGTGCCAGCAGCTTGGTCGACAGGGCCCAAGAGACCCAGTACTTC. This translates into CASSLVDRAQETQYF.

Remarks on this clonotype: A clone one base away is much larger, so this may be a read error. CDR3 coding DNA: TGTGCCAGCAGCTTGGCGGAGCCGAATGAGCAGTACTTC. Its translation is CASSLAEPNEQYF. The chain couples TRBV7-2 to TRBJ2-7; D is ambiguous. V lost 3 bases and J lost 7, with 13 bases in between. CDR3 length: 13 amino acids. Germline V CDR1 and CDR2: SGHTA, FQGNSA. Variable domain in full (rest from reference TRBV7-2 and TRBJ2-7): GAGVSQSPSNKVTEKGKDVELRCDPISGHTALYWYRQSLGQGLEFLIYFQGNSAPDKSGLPSDRFSAERTGGSVSTLTIQRTQQEDSAVYLCASSLAEPNEQYFGPGTRLTVT.

This chain joins TRBV6-2 or TRBV6-3 and TRBJ2-4, with 9 positions matching TRBD2. The J call may be incorrect, as the DNA end agrees better with TRBJ2-7. Germline loops: CDR1 MNHEY, CDR2 SVGEGT. The CDR3 has 13 amino acids. The DNA for the CDR3 is TGTGCCAGCGAACAGCGGGAGGTTGACGAGCAGTACTTC. Protein sequence: CASEQREVDEQYF.

This clonotype was seen more than once but under ten times. V gene TRBV7-9 combines with J gene TRBJ1-1; weak D call: TRBD1 (5 bases). This CDR3 contains 14 residues. V lost 5 bases and J lost 4, with 14 bases in between. Germline CDR1 reads SEHNR; CDR2 reads FQNEAQ (reference sequence). The CDR3 spells CASSVGTAVTEAFF. As DNA, the CDR3 is TGTGCCAGCAGCGTAGGGACGGCGGTCACTGAAGCTTTCTTT.

This clonotype was found many times. V and J are TRBV6-2 or TRBV6-3 and TRBJ2-3; D is unresolved. Trimming removed 4 bases at V and 2 bases at J, with 13 bases between. The V gene's germline CDR1 is MNHEY and CDR2 SVGEGT. The CDR3 totals 15 residues. The CDR3 sequence is CASSSPSTTTDTQYF. The CDR3 DNA reads as TGTGCCAGCAGTTCGCCATCCACCACCACAGATACGCAGTATTTT.

The chain has TRBV9 and TRBJ2-2, with 7 bases aligning to TRBD1. Germline CDR1 reads SGDLS; CDR2 reads YYNGEE. This CDR3 spans 13 amino acids. V shed 3 bases and J 7 bases; nucleotides not matched to a gene: 3. CDR3 nucleotide sequence: TGTGCCAGCAGCGACAGGGGATACGGGGAGCTGTTTTTT. Translated, it gives CASSDRGYGELFF.

This clonotype was recorded many times. The rearrangement joins TRBV12-3 or TRBV12-4 to TRBJ2-1; D is uncertain. The V end lost 6 bases, the J end lost 7 bases, and 7 bases lay between the germline ends. CDR3 length: 11 residues. This chain's CDR3 is CASSQLNEQFF. The CDR3 DNA is TGTGCCAGCAGCCAATTGAATGAGCAGTTCTTC.

The V and J genes are TRBV20-1 and TRBJ2-3; TRBD2 might be the D (6 bases). Germline V lookup: CDR1 DFQATT, CDR2 SNEGSKA (reference sequence). The V end lost 3 bases, the J end lost 6 bases, and 16 bases lay between the germline ends. The CDR3 spans 14 residues. CDR3 sequence (DNA): TGCAGTGCTAGTTTTGGAGGGGCAGGTGATACGCAGTATTTT. It codes for CSASFGGAGDTQYF.

V and J are TRBV20-1 and TRBJ1-1; 10 bases are shared with TRBD1. The V gene end was trimmed by 7 bases and the J gene end by 5 bases; junction bases not matched to a gene: 10. CDR1 and CDR2 from the germline V gene are DFQATT and SNEGSKA (reference sequence). The CDR3 consists of 14 residues. The CDR3 DNA follows: TGCAGTGTGCCCACCGGGACAGGGGTAACTGAAGCTTTCTTT. Protein product: CSVPTGTGVTEAFF.

V is TRBV4-2 and J is TRBJ2-1; a weak D match, TRBD2 (5 bases). V gave up 4 bases and J gave up 0 bases, with 13 bases separating them. Germline-derived CDR1 and CDR2 are LGHNA and YNFKEQ. The CDR3 runs to 16 residues. The CDR3 region has the DNA TGTGCCAGCAGCCCCGAAGCGGTAAGCTCCTACAATGAGCAGTTCTTC. Translating it yields CASSPEAVSSYNEQFF.

This clonotype was detected ten times or more. The chain couples TRBV9 to TRBJ2-4; 7 bases fit TRBD2. This CDR3 contains 13 residues. Trimming at V came to 3 bases and at J to 4 bases, leaving 1 base not matched to a gene. The germline V gene encodes CDR1 SGDLS and CDR2 YYNGEE. The DNA for the CDR3 is TGTGCCAGCAGCGGAGCGGGAAAAAACATTCAGTACTTC. This encodes CASSGAGKNIQYF.

In nucleotides, the CDR3 is TGTGCCAGCAGATACAGGGGGGAAGCTTTCTTT. Translated, it gives CASRYRGEAFF. The chain combines TRBV28 with TRBJ1-1, with 8 bases fitting TRBD1. J gave up 8 bases and V 6 bases, and 2 bases lay outside the gene matches. The CDR3 runs 11 residues. Per the germline V gene, CDR1 is MDHEN and CDR2 is SYDVKM. The full variable domain, in which reference TRBV28 and TRBJ1-1 provide the parts outside the CDR3, is DVKVTQSSRYLVKRTGEKVFLECVQDMDHENMFWYRQDPGLGLRLIYFSYDVKMKEKGDIPEGYSVSREKKERFSLILESASTNQTSMYLCASRYRGEAFFGQGTRLTVV.

The rearrangement uses TRBV12-3 or TRBV12-4 and TRBJ2-2; 8 bases are shared with TRBD1. The V and J ends lost 2 bases and 4 bases, in that order; junction bases with no gene match: 3. CDR3 length: 15 residues. As DNA, the CDR3 is TGTGCCAGCAGTTTACAACAGGGGGGCACCGGGGAGCTGTTTTTT. This codes for CASSLQQGGTGELFF.

The sample holds many counts of this clonotype. The CDR3 region is CSAEANDGTQYF. The CDR3 region has the DNA TGCAGTGCCGAGGCAAACGACGGTACGCAGTATTTT. The chain recombines TRBV20-1 with TRBJ2-3; D ambiguous. This CDR3 has 12 residues. Trimming cost V 6 bases and J 8 bases, with 15 bases left between them. Germline V gene sequence: CDR1 DFQATT, CDR2 SNEGSKA (reference sequence).

The chain joins TRBV7-2 to TRBJ1-1; 7 bases are shared with TRBD1. The germline V gene has CDR1 SGHTA and CDR2 FQGNSA. This CDR3 is built from 16 residues. After removal of 5 bases from V and 3 bases from J, the junction contained 12 bases not matched to a gene. This CDR3 reads CASSIVTGMAYTEAFF. CDR3 nucleotide sequence: TGTGCCAGCAGCATAGTGACAGGGATGGCGTACACTGAAGCTTTCTTT.

This sequence joins TRBV6-1 and TRBJ2-3; no firm D call. CDR3 length: 14 amino acids. CDR1 MNHNS and CDR2 SASEGT come from the germline V gene. The V and J ends lost 6 bases and 4 bases respectively, with 14 bases between them. CDR3: CASRKGLNSDTQYF. CDR3 coding DNA: TGTGCCAGCAGGAAGGGCCTCAATTCAGATACGCAGTATTTT.

The chain links TRBV12-3 or TRBV12-4 to TRBJ2-4, with TRBD2 matching over 13 bases. The J call may be in error: the DNA end matches TRBJ2-7 better. This CDR3 is 14 amino acids long. The CDR3 DNA sequence: TGTGCCAGCACTAAGGGACTAGCGGGGAACGAGCAGTACTTC. Its translation is CASTKGLAGNEQYF.

This chain joins TRBV7-2 and TRBJ2-3; no clear D gene. Germline V gene data show CDR1 as SGHTA and CDR2 as FQGNSA. Trimming left V 1 base short and J 0 bases short, with 11 bases between. This CDR3 spans 16 amino acids. The DNA for the CDR3 is TGTGCCAGCAGCTTAGGGCACTTGACTAGCACAGATACGCAGTATTTT. This gives the protein CASSLGHLTSTDTQYF.

V gene TRBV7-9 combines with J gene TRBJ1-3, with D perhaps matching TRBD1 (6 bases). Germline CDR1 reads SEHNR; CDR2 reads FQNEAQ (reference sequence). The CDR3 has 18 residues. V gave up 2 bases and J gave up 2 bases, with 19 bases separating them. CDR3 residues: CASSLRGTGILPGNTIYF. The CDR3 bases are TGTGCCAGCAGCTTAAGGGGGACCGGAATACTGCCTGGAAACACCATATATTTT. Variable domain in full (rest from reference TRBV7-9 and TRBJ1-3): DTGVSQNPRHKITKRGQNVTFRCDPISEHNRLYWYRQTLGQGPEFLTYFQNEAQLEKSRLLSDRFSAERPKGSFSTLEIQRTEQGDSAMYLCASSLRGTGILPGNTIYFGEGSWLTVV.

This clonotype appeared many times. The rearrangement uses TRBV28 and TRBJ2-6; TRBD1 is a possible D gene (6 bases). V was trimmed by 6 bases and J by 1 base, leaving 10 bases between them. The CDR3 loop spans 15 amino acids. CDR1 and CDR2 (germline): MDHEN, SYDVKM. The CDR3 here is CASRLGQSGANVLTF. CDR3 bases: TGTGCCAGCAGACTTGGACAGTCTGGGGCCAACGTCCTGACTTTC.

The chain links TRBV24-1 to TRBJ2-5; D might be TRBD1 or TRBD2, each matching 10 bases. Deletions cut 3 bases from V and 11 bases from J, with 39 bases between. Germline CDR1 KGHDR, CDR2 SFDVKD. The CDR3 loop spans 21 amino acids. The CDR3 protein is CATSDPQTGGIAGGFPNEQYF. CDR3 sequence (DNA): TGTGCCACCAGTGATCCGCAGACAGGGGGCATAGCGGGGGGATTCCCCAATGAGCAGTACTTC.